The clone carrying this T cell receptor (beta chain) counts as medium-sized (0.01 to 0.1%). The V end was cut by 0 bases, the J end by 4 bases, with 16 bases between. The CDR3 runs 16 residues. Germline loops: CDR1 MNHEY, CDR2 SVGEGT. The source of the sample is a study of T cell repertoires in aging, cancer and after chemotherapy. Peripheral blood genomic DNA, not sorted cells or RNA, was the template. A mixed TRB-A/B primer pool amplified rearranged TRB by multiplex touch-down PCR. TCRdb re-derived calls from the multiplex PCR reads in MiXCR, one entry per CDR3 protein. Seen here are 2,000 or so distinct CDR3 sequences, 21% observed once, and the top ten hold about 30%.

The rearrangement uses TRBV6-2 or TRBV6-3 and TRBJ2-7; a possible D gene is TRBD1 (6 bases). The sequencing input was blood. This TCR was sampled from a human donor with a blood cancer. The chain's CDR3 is CASSYSLGHPSYEQYF. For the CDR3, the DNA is TGTGCCAGCAGTTACTCGCTGGGACACCCTTCTTACGAGCAGTACTTC.